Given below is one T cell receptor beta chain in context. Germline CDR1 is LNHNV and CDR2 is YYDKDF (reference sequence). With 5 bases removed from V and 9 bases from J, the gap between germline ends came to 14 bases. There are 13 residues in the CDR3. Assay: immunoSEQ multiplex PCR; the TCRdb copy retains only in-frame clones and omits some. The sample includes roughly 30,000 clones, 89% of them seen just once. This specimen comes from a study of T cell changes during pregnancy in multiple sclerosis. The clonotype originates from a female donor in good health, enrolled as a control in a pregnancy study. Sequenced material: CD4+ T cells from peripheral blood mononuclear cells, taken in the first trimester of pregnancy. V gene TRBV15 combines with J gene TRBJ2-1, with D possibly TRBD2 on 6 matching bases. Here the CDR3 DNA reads TGTGCCACCAGCGTACGAGGGACTTTTGAGCAGTTCTTC. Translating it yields CATSVRGTFEQFF.